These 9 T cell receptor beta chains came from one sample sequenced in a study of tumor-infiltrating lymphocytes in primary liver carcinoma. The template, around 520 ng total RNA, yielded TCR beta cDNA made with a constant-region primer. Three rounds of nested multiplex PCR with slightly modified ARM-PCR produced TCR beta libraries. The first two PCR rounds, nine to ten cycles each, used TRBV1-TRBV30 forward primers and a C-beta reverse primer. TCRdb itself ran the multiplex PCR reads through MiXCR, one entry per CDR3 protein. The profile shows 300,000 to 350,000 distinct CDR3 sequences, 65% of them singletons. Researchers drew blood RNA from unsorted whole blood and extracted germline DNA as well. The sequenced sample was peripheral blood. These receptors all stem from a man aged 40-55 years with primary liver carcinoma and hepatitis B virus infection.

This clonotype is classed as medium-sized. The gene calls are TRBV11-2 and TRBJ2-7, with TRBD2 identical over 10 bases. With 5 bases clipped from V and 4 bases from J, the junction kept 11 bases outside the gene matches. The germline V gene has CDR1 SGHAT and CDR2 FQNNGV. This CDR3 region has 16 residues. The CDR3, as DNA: TGTGCCAGCAGCCTCGCCCAGGAGCGGGAGGGATACGAGCAGTACTTC. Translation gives CASSLAQEREGYEQYF.

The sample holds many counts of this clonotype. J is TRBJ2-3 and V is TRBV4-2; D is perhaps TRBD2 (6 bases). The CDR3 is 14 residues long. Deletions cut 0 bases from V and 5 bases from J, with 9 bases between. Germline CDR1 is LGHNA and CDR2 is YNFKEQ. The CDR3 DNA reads TGTGCCAGCAGCCAAGATGCGCGGGGAGATACGCAGTATTTT. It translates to CASSQDARGDTQYF.

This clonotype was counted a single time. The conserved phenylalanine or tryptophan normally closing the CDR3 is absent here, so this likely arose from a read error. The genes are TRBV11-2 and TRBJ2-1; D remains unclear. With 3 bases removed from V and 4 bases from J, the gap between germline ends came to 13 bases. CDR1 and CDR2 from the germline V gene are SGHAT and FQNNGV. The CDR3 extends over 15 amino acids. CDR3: CASSLGKAVYNEQFL. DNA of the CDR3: TGTGCCAGCAGCTTGGGCAAAGCTGTGTACAATGAGCAGTTCCTC.

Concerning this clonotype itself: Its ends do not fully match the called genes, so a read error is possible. The CDR3 DNA is TGTGCCAGCACCTGCGTCTCTGGGACAGGGAACTACAAGCAGTACTTC. It translates to CASTCVSGTGNYKQYF. V is TRBV11-2 and J is TRBJ2-7; TRBD1 aligns across 9 bases. CDR3 length: 16 residues. Germline loops: CDR1 SGHAT, CDR2 FQNNGV.

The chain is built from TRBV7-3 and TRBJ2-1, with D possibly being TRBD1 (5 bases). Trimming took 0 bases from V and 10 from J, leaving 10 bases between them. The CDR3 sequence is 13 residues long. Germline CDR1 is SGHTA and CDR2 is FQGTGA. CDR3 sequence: CASSLTQDREQFF. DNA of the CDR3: TGTGCCAGCAGCTTAACCCAAGACAGAGAGCAGTTCTTC.

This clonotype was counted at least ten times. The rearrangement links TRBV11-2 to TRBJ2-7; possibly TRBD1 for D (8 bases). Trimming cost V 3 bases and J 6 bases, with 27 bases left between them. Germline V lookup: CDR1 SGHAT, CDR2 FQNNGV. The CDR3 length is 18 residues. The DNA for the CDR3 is TGTGCCAGCAGCTTTAGGGGAGGGGGTATCGGACAGGGTATCGAGCAGTACTTC. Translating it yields CASSFRGGGIGQGIEQYF. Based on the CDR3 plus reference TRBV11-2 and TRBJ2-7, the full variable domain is EAGVAQSPRYKIIEKRQSVAFWCNPISGHATLYWYQQILGQGPKLLIQFQNNGVVDDSQLPKDRFSAERLKGVDSTLKIQPAKLEDSAVYLCASSFRGGGIGQGIEQYFGPGTRLTVT.

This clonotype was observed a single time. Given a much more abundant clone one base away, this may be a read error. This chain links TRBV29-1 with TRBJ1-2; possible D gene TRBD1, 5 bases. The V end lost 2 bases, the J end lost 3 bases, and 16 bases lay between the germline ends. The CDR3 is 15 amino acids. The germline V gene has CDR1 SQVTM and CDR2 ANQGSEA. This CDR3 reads CSVEYTGTCDYGYTF. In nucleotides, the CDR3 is TGCAGCGTTGAATATACCGGGACGTGCGACTATGGCTACACCTTC.

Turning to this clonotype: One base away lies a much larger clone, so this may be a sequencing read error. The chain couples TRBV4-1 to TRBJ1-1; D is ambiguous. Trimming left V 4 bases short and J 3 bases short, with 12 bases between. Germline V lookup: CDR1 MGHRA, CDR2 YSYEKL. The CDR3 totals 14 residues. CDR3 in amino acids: CASSPLLRDTEAFF. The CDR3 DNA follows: TGCGCCAGCAGCCCCCTACTGAGAGACACTGAAGCTTTCTTT.

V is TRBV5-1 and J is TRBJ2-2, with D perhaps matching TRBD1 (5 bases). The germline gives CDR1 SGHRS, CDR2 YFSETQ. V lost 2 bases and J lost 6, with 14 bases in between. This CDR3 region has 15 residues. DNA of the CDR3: TGCGCCAGCAGCTTTAGGCTTTTAGGGGCCGGGGAGCTGTTTTTT. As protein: CASSFRLLGAGELFF.